This T cell receptor (beta chain) was sequenced for a study of blood T cell repertoires in COVID-19. The method was immunoSEQ multiplex PCR; TCRdb's version includes in-frame clones alone and lacks a portion of them. The sample has roughly 64,000 clones, over 60% seen once. This clone appeared a few times. The sequenced sample consisted of peripheral blood. The source of this sequence is a human donor in a cohort sampled during active COVID-19.

The CDR3 sequence is CASSFARPSSNQPQHF. DNA for the CDR3: TGTGCCAGCAGTTTCGCCAGGCCGTCAAGCAATCAGCCCCAGCATTTT. The chain is built from TRBV28 and TRBJ1-5; D is unresolved. The CDR3 is 16 amino acids. V shed 3 bases and J shed 1 base, with 13 bases lying between them. Looked up from germline, CDR1 is MDHEN and CDR2 is SYDVKM.